What follows are 9 T cell receptor beta chains derived from one specimen sequenced in a study of response to subunit inactivated influenza vaccine. TCRdb reanalysed the RT-PCR reads using MiXCR and keeps one entry per CDR3 protein. The sample carries more than 450,000 distinct CDR3 sequences, less than 10% recorded once. Material: PBMCs from blood, obtained roughly 24 months after vaccination. Every receptor here comes from a man aged 45-69 years who received an inactivated influenza vaccine.

The gene calls are TRBV4-3 and TRBJ2-7, with TRBD2 as a possible D gene (6 bases). Trimming pared 1 base from V and 6 bases from J, leaving 13 bases between. The CDR3 runs 14 residues. CDR1 LGHNA and CDR2 YSLEER come from the germline V gene. In DNA form, the CDR3 reads TGCGCCAGCAGCCAAGGACGCGGGATCGCCGAGCAGTACTTC. Protein sequence: CASSQGRGIAEQYF.

This sequence joins TRBV7-2 and TRBJ2-7; TRBD1 is a possible D gene (6 bases). The CDR3 sequence is 15 residues long. Deletions cut 1 base from V and 3 bases from J, with 13 bases between. CDR1 and CDR2 from the germline V gene are SGHTA and FQGNSA. The CDR3 DNA sequence: TGTGCCAGCAGCTTAGTCTCTGCAGGGGACTACGAGCAGTACTTC. This encodes CASSLVSAGDYEQYF.

This clonotype was seen at least ten times. The rearrangement joins TRBV20-1 to TRBJ1-2, with a weak D call TRBD1 (5 bases). Trimming pared 6 bases from V and 7 bases from J, leaving 12 bases between. CDR1 DFQATT and CDR2 SNEGSKA come from the germline V gene (reference sequence). The CDR3 has 11 residues. CDR3 residues: CSARAGAGYTF. In nucleotides, the CDR3 is TGCAGTGCCAGGGCAGGCGCTGGCTACACCTTC.

This clonotype was seen a handful of times. The V call is TRBV6-1, the J call TRBJ2-7, with 7 nucleotides matching TRBD1. From germline, CDR1 is MNHNS and CDR2 SASEGT. The CDR3 sequence is 16 residues long. V was pared by 2 bases and J by 6 bases, with 13 bases of the junction left unmatched. CDR3 in amino acids: CASSESYRGRMGEQYF. As DNA, the CDR3 is TGTGCCAGCAGTGAAAGCTACAGGGGAAGGATGGGCGAGCAGTACTTC.

The chain joins TRBV12-3 or TRBV12-4 to TRBJ2-5, with D possibly TRBD1 on 7 matching bases. V lost 7 bases and J lost 5, with 17 bases in between. The CDR3 spans 14 residues. The CDR3 DNA reads TGTGCCAGCACCTATGGGTCAGGGGGGGAGACCCAGTACTTC. This translates into CASTYGSGGETQYF.

This clonotype was found a few times. The chain couples TRBV12-3 or TRBV12-4 to TRBJ2-1; 11 positions agree with TRBD2. Trimming cost V 5 bases and J 4 bases; bases outside gene matches: 7. The CDR3 extends over 16 amino acids. The CDR3 protein is CASSGPGTSGYNEQFF. CDR3 bases: TGTGCCAGCAGTGGACCCGGGACTAGCGGATACAATGAGCAGTTCTTC.

This clonotype was counted many times. The DNA of the CDR3 is TGTGCCAGCTCTACAGGGTTGGAGACCCAGTACTTC. It codes for CASSTGLETQYF. The chain joins TRBV18 to TRBJ2-5, with D perhaps matching TRBD1 (6 bases). V was trimmed by 6 bases and J by 5 bases, leaving 10 bases between them. The CDR3 extends over 12 amino acids. Germline CDR1 and CDR2: KGHSH and LQKENI.

V gene TRBV20-1 combines with J gene TRBJ2-7, with 7 nucleotides matching TRBD2. CDR1 and CDR2 from the germline V gene are DFQATT and SNEGSKA (reference sequence). V was clipped by 3 bases and J by 4 bases; unmatched bases: 6. There are 13 residues in the CDR3. The CDR3 is CSASAGRSYEQYF. The CDR3 nucleotides are TGCAGTGCTAGCGCCGGGAGGAGTTACGAGCAGTACTTC.

J is TRBJ2-7 and V is TRBV6-1, with a tentative D call TRBD2 (6 bases). The V and J ends lost 5 bases and 3 bases respectively, with 14 bases between them. Germline assignment: CDR1 MNHNS and CDR2 SASEGT. CDR3 length: 14 residues. CDR3 sequence reads: CASSPQEGGYEQYF. The CDR3 DNA sequence: TGTGCCAGCAGTCCCCAGGAGGGAGGCTACGAGCAGTACTTC.